Described below is a single T cell receptor beta chain sequence and its context. There is no known antigen for this receptor. There are no base qualities to consult, and no much larger clone falls within one base. This specimen comes from a study of T-cell reconstitution after alpha-beta-depleted transplantation in children listed by TCRdb under 2016. Concerning the study at large: Using TCR repertoire profiling, the study quantitatively followed how T-cell immune reconstitution unfolded in children after TCRalphabeta/CD19-depleted allogeneic hematopoietic cell transplantation. Findings and caveats that apply to the study as a whole: In some patients, the high TCRbeta diversity seen at day 60 was put down to recipient T cells and intrathymic progenitors that had survived conditioning. The apparently early alphabetaT-cell count recovery about two months after transplant was reportedly dependent on only several hundred rapidly expanded clones derived from non-depleted graft cells. Over subsequent months, a decline in hyperexpanded clone frequencies was noted, and after one year, T-cell counts and TCRbeta diversity were mostly ascribed to newly produced T cells.

The library was made by PCR. Reads for this sample came from an Illumina HiSeq 2500. To normalize quantification of the TCRbeta repertoire, the TCR libraries were built with molecular barcoding that relied on unique molecular identifiers. TCRdb handled the public reads itself, with Q25 trimming in fastp and clone calling in MiXCR, and kept productive beta chains. Each entry merges the rows of one CDR3 protein and shows their most common DNA and genes. This sample holds about 1,000,000 distinct CDR3 sequences; around 30% were observed only once. Together, the top ten hold roughly 28% of the sample. This specimen's treatment or condition label, per the study, means: allogeneic hematopoietic cell transplantation with graft depleted of TCRalphabeta T cells and CD19 B cells. The transplant recipients were children given TCRalphabeta/CD19-depleted allogeneic hematopoietic cell grafts. This TCR came from a boy younger than two who had a stem cell transplant for SCID, so the T cells may come from the graft donor. The source was PBMCs, mostly from graft donor cells, collected 360 days after TCRalphabeta/CD19-depleted stem cell transplant.

The sequence in DNA is TGCGCCAGCAGCTTGGTTCCGCGGAGCTCTGGAAACACCATATATTTT. This sequence encodes CASSLVPRSSGNTIYF. This receptor chain uses TRBV5-1 and TRBJ1-3; the D gene cannot be resolved reliably. V lost 0 bases and J lost 0 bases; the stretch between them is 10 bases long. Taken from cysteine to phenylalanine, the CDR3 has 16 residues. The retained sequence is limited to the CDR3, 48 bases, with the frame set at the first base. For CDR1 and CDR2, the germline V gene lists SGHRS and YFSETQ.